The T cell receptor beta chain described here comes from a study of response to subunit inactivated influenza vaccine. Broader study findings: Authors proposed each seasonal influenza vaccination draws in few new T cells.

One entry per CDR3 protein results from TCRdb running MiXCR on the RT-PCR reads. The table includes about 700,000 distinct CDR3 sequences, less than 15% detected once. This clonotype was seen ten or more times. What it binds is unknown. Deletions cut 3 bases from V and 3 bases from J, with 7 bases between. CDR1 is SGDLS and CDR2 is YYNGEE in the germline V gene. The CDR3 consists of 12 residues. The receptor comes from a man over 45 who received an inactivated influenza vaccine. V gene TRBV9 combines with J gene TRBJ2-7; no definite D call. The specimen was PBMCs from blood, collected roughly 15 days before vaccination. In DNA, the CDR3 is TGTGCCAGCAGCGGGAATTACTACGAGCAGTACTTC. This gives the protein CASSGNYYEQYF.